These T cell receptor beta chains were read from a single sample in a study of shared clonotypes between healthy human individuals. The table came from immunoSEQ multiplex PCR; TCRdb's copy has only in-frame clones and leaves some out. This sample has a few million clones, with around 93% found just once. The sequenced material came from naive CD8+ T cells from PBMCs. These receptors were obtained from a man younger than 35 in good health. Some clones in this sample may be carry-over from other donors' samples. CDR3s include the opening cysteine and the closing phenylalanine or tryptophan.

J | V | CDR3
TRBJ2-7 | TRBV7-6 | CASSSSGVYEQYF
TRBJ2-7 | TRBV29-1 | CSVDDEIYEQYF
TRBJ2-5 | TRBV5-1 | CASSLWPSGSGETQYF
TRBJ2-6 | TRBV27 | CASSFGPGANVLTF
TRBJ2-3 | TRBV28 | CASSSGPMVSDDTDTQYF
TRBJ2-7 | TRBV29-1 | CSVEGGLRYEQYF
TRBJ1-2 | TRBV6-5 | CASTSSRTGGYGYTF
TRBJ2-1 | TRBV7-2 | CASSLRDYLYNEQFF
TRBJ1-5 | TRBV4-1 | CASSQSRVRGPPNQPQHF
TRBJ1-1 | TRBV11-2 | CASSLDGTGALGTEAFF
TRBJ2-2 | TRBV27 | CASSYSGRGTGELFF
TRBJ1-1 | TRBV27 | CASSLSQGANTEAFF
TRBJ2-5 | TRBV19 | CATSAKQETQYF
TRBJ2-3 | TRBV29-1 | CSVEQGAHTDTQYF
TRBJ2-7 | TRBV7-9 | CASSLVLAGGEQYF
TRBJ2-3 | TRBV9 | CASSPWGSDTQYF
TRBJ2-3 | TRBV11-2 | CATRHRGDVTDTQYF
TRBJ2-3 | TRBV13 | CASSFGDRRTDTQYF
TRBJ2-5 | TRBV11-2 | CASSPRGTGPQETQYF
TRBJ2-7 | TRBV6-6 | CASRWTGTSYEQYF
TRBJ2-7 | TRBV28 | CATHLGGSGGTYEQYF
TRBJ1-4 | TRBV13 | CASSTGGHEKLFF
TRBJ2-4 | TRBV6-5 | CASRPGVLAKNIQYF
TRBJ2-1 | TRBV19 | CASSIRPPFYEQFF